Listed here are 4 T cell receptor beta chains from one sample, sequenced in a study of CD8 T cells in Susac syndrome. Reverse transcription of about 0.45 to 1 ug RNA was performed with random hexamers. TCRdb re-derived calls from the immunoSEQ multiplex PCR reads in MiXCR, one entry per CDR3 protein. The top ten clones hold over 0.11% of a sample with 150,000 to 200,000 distinct CDR3 sequences, roughly 95% of them seen once. Material for sequencing was CD4+ T cells from PBMCs. The source is a human donor in good health.

V is TRBV30 and J is TRBJ1-1; D gene ambiguous. Germline V gene sequence: CDR1 GTSNPN, CDR2 SVGIG (reference sequence). Deletions cut 0 bases from V and 0 bases from J, with 8 bases between. The CDR3 length is 14 residues. The CDR3 is CAWSVLRLNTEAFF. CDR3 bases: TGTGCCTGGAGTGTACTCCGGCTGAACACTGAAGCTTTCTTT. The complete variable domain, with remaining parts taken from reference TRBV30 and TRBJ1-1, reads SQTIHQWPATLVQPVGSPLSLECTVEGTSNPNLYWYRQAAGRGLQLLFYSVGIGQISSEVPQNLSASRPQDRQFILSSKKLLLSDSGFYLCAWSVLRLNTEAFFGQGTRLTVV.

In its sample, this clonotype was seen once. V usage is TRBV24-1 and J usage is TRBJ2-3, with D possibly TRBD1 on 6 matching bases. V was clipped by 3 bases and J by 9 bases, with 21 bases between them. The CDR3 has 16 residues. CDR1 and CDR2 from the germline V gene are KGHDR and SFDVKD. CDR3 sequence: CATSDIGAGAHSTQYF. The CDR3 DNA reads TGTGCCACCAGTGATATCGGCGCAGGGGCACATTCGACGCAGTATTTT.

The chain combines TRBV13 with TRBJ2-2; no firm D call. This CDR3 region has 15 residues. The V end lost 3 bases, the J end lost 4 bases, and 12 bases lay between the germline ends. CDR1 and CDR2 from the germline V gene are PRHDT and FYEKMQ (reference sequence). CDR3 in DNA: TGTGCCAGCAGCTTCTCGGATCTGGGCACCGGGGAGCTGTTTTTT. This codes for CASSFSDLGTGELFF.

This clonotype was picked up a small number of times. The V gene is TRBV6-6, the J gene TRBJ2-7; D ambiguous. Trimming removed 4 bases from V and 4 bases from J, with 5 bases in between. Looked up from germline, CDR1 is MNHNY and CDR2 is SVGAGI (reference sequence). The CDR3 runs 11 residues. The CDR3 sequence: CASSSQYEQYF. CDR3 sequence (DNA): TGTGCCAGCAGTTCACAATACGAGCAGTACTTC.